This is a list of T cell receptor beta chains from one sample in a study of shared clonotypes between healthy human individuals. Profiled with immunoSEQ multiplex PCR; TCRdb holds only in-frame clones, not every one. This sample has more than 500,000 clones, with 90% to 95% found just once. The sample taken for sequencing was naive CD8+ T cells sorted from blood. The receptor source for this set is a woman younger than 45 in good health. CDR3s include the opening cysteine and the closing phenylalanine or tryptophan. The D gene is left open where the match is weak. Clone size is not always given. Where it is, it says once, few, many or a class for expanded clones.

V: TRBV28; D: NA; size: NA; J: TRBJ1-5; DNA: TGTGCCAGCAGCCCCTCTTTCGAGGGGTTTCAGCCCCAGCATTTT; CDR3: CASSPSFEGFQPQHF
V: TRBV28; D: NA; size: NA; J: TRBJ2-7; DNA: TGTGCCAGCAGTCCTGGTACCGACAGTAGCTCCTACGAGCAGTACTTC; CDR3: CASSPGTDSSSYEQYF
V: TRBV27; D: NA; size: once; J: TRBJ1-1; DNA: TGTGCCAGCAGGAGGAAGGGCACTGAAGCTTTCTTT; CDR3: CASRRKGTEAFF
V: TRBV5-6; D: TRBD1; size: NA; J: TRBJ2-2; DNA: TGTGCCAGCAGCCTGGGGACAGTTGCGAACACCGGGGAGCTGTTTTTT; CDR3: CASSLGTVANTGELFF
V: TRBV7-9; D: TRBD1; size: NA; J: TRBJ2-7; DNA: TGTGCCAGCAGCCACCGGGACAGGAGAACCTACGAGCAGTACTTC; CDR3: CASSHRDRRTYEQYF
V: TRBV29-1; D: NA; size: NA; J: TRBJ2-1; DNA: TGCAGCGCGTTTCTAGACTACAATGAGCAGTTCTTC; CDR3: CSAFLDYNEQFF
V: TRBV9; D: NA; size: NA; J: TRBJ1-1; DNA: TGTGCCAGCAGCGTAGAAGGGGGTGAAGCTTTCTTT; CDR3: CASSVEGGEAFF
V: TRBV27; D: TRBD2; size: NA; J: TRBJ2-3; DNA: TGTGCCAGCAGCCAACTAGCGGGAGGGCCCACAGATACGCAGTATTTT; CDR3: CASSQLAGGPTDTQYF
V: TRBV10-1; D: NA; size: NA; J: TRBJ1-2; DNA: TGCGCCAGCAGTGAGTCATTAGACGCTGACTATGGCTACACCTTC; CDR3: CASSESLDADYGYTF
V: TRBV28; D: TRBD1; size: NA; J: TRBJ1-5; DNA: TGTGCCAGCAGTCCCTCGAACAGGGGGCTTCAGCCCCAGCATTTT; CDR3: CASSPSNRGLQPQHF
V: TRBV13; D: NA; size: NA; J: TRBJ2-7; DNA: TGTGCCAGCAGCTTAGCTGGGGGGACCCTCTACGAGCAGTACTTC; CDR3: CASSLAGGTLYEQYF
V: TRBV5-4; D: NA; size: NA; J: TRBJ1-1; DNA: TGTGCCAGCAGCTTGTACGGAGACACTGAAGCTTTCTTT; CDR3: CASSLYGDTEAFF
V: TRBV15; D: NA; size: NA; J: TRBJ2-1; DNA: TGTGCCACCAGCGATAGCGGCAGCTCCTACAATGAGCAGTTCTTC; CDR3: CATSDSGSSYNEQFF
V: TRBV2; D: NA; size: few; J: TRBJ2-7; DNA: TGTGCCATACTTCTACCACTCTCTTGGGAGCAGTACTTC; CDR3: CAILLPLSWEQYF
V: TRBV11-2; D: TRBD1; size: NA; J: TRBJ2-7; DNA: TGTGCCAGCAGCTTAGTCGGGACAGTATCCTACGAGCAGTACTTC; CDR3: CASSLVGTVSYEQYF
V: TRBV27; D: TRBD1; size: NA; J: TRBJ1-1; DNA: TGTGCCAGCAGGTCAGGGGGCTGGACTGAAGCTTTCTTT; CDR3: CASRSGGWTEAFF
V: TRBV7-2; D: TRBD2; size: NA; J: TRBJ2-1; DNA: TGTGCCAGCAGCTACCCCGGGACTAGCGGGAGGAACGATTTTGAGCAGTTCTTC; CDR3: CASSYPGTSGRNDFEQFF
V: TRBV6-6; D: TRBD2; size: NA; J: TRBJ2-3; DNA: TGTGCCAGCAGCCGGGACTACCCAGATACGCAGTATTTT; CDR3: CASSRDYPDTQYF
V: TRBV6-4; D: NA; size: NA; J: TRBJ1-1; DNA: TGTGCCAGCAGTGGCGGGGGTCAAGCTTTCTTT; CDR3: CASSGGGQAFF
V: TRBV28; D: NA; size: NA; J: TRBJ2-5; DNA: TGTGCCAGCAGTTTAGCGGAGCCAGAGACCCAGTACTTC; CDR3: CASSLAEPETQYF
V: TRBV11-2; D: NA; size: NA; J: TRBJ1-1; DNA: TGTGCCAGCAGCTTTGTGCGGGGAGCTTTCTTT; CDR3: CASSFVRGAFF
V: TRBV7-9; D: NA; size: NA; J: TRBJ2-2; DNA: TGTGCCAGCAGCTTAGAGGGGATCGGGGAGCTGTTTTTT; CDR3: CASSLEGIGELFF
V: TRBV19; D: TRBD2; size: NA; J: TRBJ2-7; DNA: TGTGCCAGTAGTATTACTAGTAGCGGGTACGAGCAGTACTTC; CDR3: CASSITSSGYEQYF
V: TRBV27; D: NA; size: once; J: TRBJ2-7; DNA: TGTGCCAGCAGTTTGCGCGGTAGGTACGAGCAGTACTTC; CDR3: CASSLRGRYEQYF